The clone carrying this T cell receptor (beta chain) has only a few counts. What it binds is unknown. Both 60 Vbeta primers and 13 Jbeta primers went into the PCR. Assay: immunoSEQ multiplex PCR; the TCRdb copy retains only in-frame clones and omits some. This table holds around 120,000 clones, 50% to 70% found once. The V gene's germline CDR1 is SGHDT and CDR2 YYEEEE. V was clipped by 1 base and J by 3 bases; unmatched bases: 3. This CDR3 contains 14 residues. This specimen comes from a study of cytomegalovirus exposure and HLA in healthy donors. Study-wide points: The dataset shows that most TCR sequences were rare, while some public TCRs occurred in many donors. There were reportedly fewer N-insertions in an Asian-associated ancestry cluster than the approximately 630-donor mean, in a later analysis. Among TCR beta chains of equal frequency, HLA-associated ones were more clonally expanded in a later analysis.

The sequence derives from a man between 25 and 39 years old in good health and CMV-seropositive. This chain links TRBV5-6 with TRBJ1-2; TRBD1 agrees at 7 bases. The sequenced sample consisted of PBMCs. The CDR3 bases are TGTGCCAGCAGCTTGAGGGACAGATACTATGGCTACACCTTC. The encoded protein is CASSLRDRYYGYTF.